The clone carrying this T cell receptor (beta chain) showed up just a few times. Its cognate antigen is unknown. This entry is derived from a study of T cells after yellow fever vaccination. TCRdb re-called the 5' RACE reads with MiXCR, one entry per CDR3 protein. The table records around 250,000 distinct CDR3 sequences, 6.9% of them present only once. The CDR3 is made up of 14 amino acids. Germline CDR1 SGHTA, CDR2 FQGNSA. J was trimmed by 4 bases and V by 6 bases; bases with no gene match: 8. Broader study findings: The CD4 compartment and the CD8 compartment contained a small share of clonotypes in common.

The rearrangement joins TRBV7-2 to TRBJ2-5, with 7 bases identical to TRBD1. The receptor was derived from a man under 40 who received the YFV17D yellow fever vaccine. Sequencing was performed on CD4+ T cells sorted from PBMCs, taken 15 days after the yellow fever booster vaccination. The CDR3: CASRQTGSGETQYF. DNA for the CDR3: TGTGCCAGCAGACAGACAGGGTCAGGAGAGACCCAGTACTTC.